This TCR beta chain originates from a study of cytomegalovirus exposure and HLA in healthy donors. Study-wide results and caveats: In a later analysis, a missense DCLRE1C variant was linked to TCR beta V- and J-gene trimming. As was reported, the HLA-A and HLA-B alleles of most subjects were accurately predicted from TCR beta sequences.

PCR used 60 Vbeta primers and 13 Jbeta primers. Clones were sequenced by immunoSEQ multiplex PCR, and TCRdb holds only the in-frame ones, with some missing. Of about 100,000 clones in the sample, under 80% were seen once. As regards this clone: What it binds is not known. The junction differs from germline at one of its ends, possibly a read error.

The CDR3 loop spans 14 amino acids. Germline-derived CDR1 and CDR2 are SEHNR and FQNEAQ (reference sequence). Sequencing was performed on PBMCs. The clonotype was recovered from a woman between 45 and 65 years old in good health and CMV-seropositive. The V and J genes are TRBV7-9 and TRBJ1-1; D not resolved. The CDR3 region is CSSSLREGNTEAFF. The CDR3 DNA reads as TGTTCCAGCAGCCTTCGGGAGGGGAACACTGAAGCTTTCTTT.